One T cell receptor (beta chain) is described in this entry. Its target is not known. V lost 7 bases and J lost 1, with 11 bases in between. The CDR3 extends over 13 amino acids. Germline assignment: CDR1 SQVTM and CDR2 ANQGSEA. The repertoire was sequenced with immunoSEQ multiplex PCR; TCRdb's copy has only in-frame clones and lacks some. The sample contains 150,000 to 200,000 clones, around 93% of which appear only once. This entry is derived from a study of T cell responses to AZD1222 COVID-19 vaccine. Looking at the study overall: Timing groups of about 4 and about 12 weeks for second doses were pooled.

Study conclusions and caveats: Two AZD1222 doses significantly raised spike-specific TCR breadth and depth over controls. Sampled repertoires all dated from after the peak T cell response. With dominance at 160-218 and 743-854, vaccine-associated CD4 TCRs spanned spike.

Sequencing used peripheral blood, obtained on day 0 of AZD1222 vaccination. The source is an adult in good health. The V call is TRBV29-1, the J call TRBJ2-4, with D possibly matching TRBD1 (6 bases). CDR3 residues: CSGVDSAKNIQYF. CDR3 coding DNA: TGCAGCGGCGTGGACAGTGCCAAAAACATTCAGTACTTC.